One and the same sample provided the 2 T cell receptor beta chains below, sequenced in a study of T cell responses to AZD1222 COVID-19 vaccine. Sequencing used immunoSEQ multiplex PCR; TCRdb keeps in-frame clones, though not all of them. This table has 87,000 or so clones, 90% appearing once. The specimen comprised peripheral blood, sampled on day 0 of AZD1222 vaccination. The receptors originated from an adult in good health.

The chain carries TRBV27 and TRBJ1-4; no clear D gene. Trimming took 6 bases from V and 2 from J, leaving 13 bases between them. CDR3 length equals 15 residues. The germline V gene has CDR1 MNHEY and CDR2 SMNVEV (reference sequence). CDR3 residues: CASSPSRSTNEKLFF. The DNA of the CDR3 is TGTGCCAGCAGCCCGTCGAGGTCGACTAATGAAAAACTGTTTTTT.

The rearrangement uses TRBV4-3 and TRBJ1-1; D might be TRBD1 (5 bases). The CDR3 spans 15 residues. The ends were cut back, 4 bases at V and 4 bases at J, with 16 bases in the middle. Per the germline V gene, CDR1 is LGHNA and CDR2 is YSLEER. Here the CDR3 reads CASSRGWVGPTEAFF. In DNA form, the CDR3 reads TGCGCCAGCAGCCGGGGGTGGGTGGGTCCCACTGAAGCTTTCTTT.